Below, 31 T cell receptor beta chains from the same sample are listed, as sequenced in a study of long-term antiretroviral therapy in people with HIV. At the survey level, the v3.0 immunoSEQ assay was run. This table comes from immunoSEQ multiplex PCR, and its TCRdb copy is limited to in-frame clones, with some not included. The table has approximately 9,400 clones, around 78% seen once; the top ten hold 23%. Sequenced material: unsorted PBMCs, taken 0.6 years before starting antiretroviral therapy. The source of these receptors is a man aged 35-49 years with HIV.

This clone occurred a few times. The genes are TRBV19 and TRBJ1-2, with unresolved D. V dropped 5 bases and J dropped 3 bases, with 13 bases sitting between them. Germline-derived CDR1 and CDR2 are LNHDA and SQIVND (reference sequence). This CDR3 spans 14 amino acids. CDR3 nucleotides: TGTGCCAGTAGTTCGGACGTTCCATACTATGGCTACACCTTC. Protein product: CASSSDVPYYGYTF.

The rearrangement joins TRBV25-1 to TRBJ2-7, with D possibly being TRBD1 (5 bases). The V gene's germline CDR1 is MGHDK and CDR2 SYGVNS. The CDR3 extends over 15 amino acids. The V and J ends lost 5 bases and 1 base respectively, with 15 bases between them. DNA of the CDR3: TGTGCCAGCAGTTCCCCCGCGGCAGGGTCCTACGAGCAGTACTTC. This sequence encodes CASSSPAAGSYEQYF.

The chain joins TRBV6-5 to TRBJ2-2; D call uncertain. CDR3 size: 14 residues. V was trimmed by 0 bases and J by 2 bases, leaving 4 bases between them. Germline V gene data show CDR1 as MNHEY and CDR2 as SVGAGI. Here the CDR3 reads CASSYSFNTGELFF. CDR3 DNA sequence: TGTGCCAGCAGTTACTCCTTCAACACCGGGGAGCTGTTTTTT.

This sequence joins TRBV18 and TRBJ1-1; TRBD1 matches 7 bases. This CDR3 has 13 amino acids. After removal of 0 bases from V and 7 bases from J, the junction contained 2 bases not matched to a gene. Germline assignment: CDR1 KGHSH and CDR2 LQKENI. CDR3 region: CASSPPGTVEAFF. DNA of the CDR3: TGTGCCAGCTCACCACCGGGGACAGTTGAAGCTTTCTTT.

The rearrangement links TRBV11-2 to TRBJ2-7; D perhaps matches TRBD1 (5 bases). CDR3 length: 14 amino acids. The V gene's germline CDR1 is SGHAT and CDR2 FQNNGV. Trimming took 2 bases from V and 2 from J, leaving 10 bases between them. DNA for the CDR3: TGTGCCAGCAGCTTACAGGGTGGCCCCTACGAGCAGTACTTC. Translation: CASSLQGGPYEQYF.

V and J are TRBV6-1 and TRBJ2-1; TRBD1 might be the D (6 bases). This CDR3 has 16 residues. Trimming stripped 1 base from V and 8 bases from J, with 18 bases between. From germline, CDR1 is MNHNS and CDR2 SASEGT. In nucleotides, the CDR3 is TGTGCCAGCAGTGAAGGGCCGCTAAACCCAGGGGATGAGCAGTTCTTC. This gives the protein CASSEGPLNPGDEQFF.

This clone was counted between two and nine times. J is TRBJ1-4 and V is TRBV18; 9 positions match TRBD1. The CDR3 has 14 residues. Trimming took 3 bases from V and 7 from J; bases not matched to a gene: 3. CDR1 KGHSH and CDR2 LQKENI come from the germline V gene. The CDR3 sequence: CASSPDRGGEKLFF. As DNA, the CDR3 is TGTGCCAGCTCACCGGACAGGGGAGGTGAAAAACTGTTTTTT. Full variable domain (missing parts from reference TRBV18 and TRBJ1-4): NAGVMQNPRHLVRRRGQEARLRCSPMKGHSHVYWYRQLPEEGLKFMVYLQKENIIDESGMPKERFSAEFPKEGPSILRIQQVVRGDSAAYFCASSPDRGGEKLFFGSGTQLSVL.

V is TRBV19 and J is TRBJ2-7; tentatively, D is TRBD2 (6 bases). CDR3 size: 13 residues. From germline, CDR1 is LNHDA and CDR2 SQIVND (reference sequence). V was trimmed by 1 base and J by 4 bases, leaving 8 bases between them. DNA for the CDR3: TGTGCCAGTAGTATAGCGGGGAGGTACGAGCAGTACTTC. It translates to CASSIAGRYEQYF.

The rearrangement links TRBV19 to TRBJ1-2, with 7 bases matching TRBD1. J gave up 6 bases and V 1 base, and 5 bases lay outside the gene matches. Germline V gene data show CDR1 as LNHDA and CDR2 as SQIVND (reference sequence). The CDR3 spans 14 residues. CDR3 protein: CASSIVGGGNGYTF. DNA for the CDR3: TGTGCCAGTAGTATAGTAGGGGGCGGTAATGGCTACACCTTC.

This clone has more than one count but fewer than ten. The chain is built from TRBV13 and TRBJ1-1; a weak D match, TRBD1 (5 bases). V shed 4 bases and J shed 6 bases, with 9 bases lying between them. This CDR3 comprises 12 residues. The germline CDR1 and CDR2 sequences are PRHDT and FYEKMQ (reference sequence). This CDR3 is CASSSDSSEAFF. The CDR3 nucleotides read TGTGCCAGCAGCTCCGACAGCTCTGAAGCTTTCTTT.

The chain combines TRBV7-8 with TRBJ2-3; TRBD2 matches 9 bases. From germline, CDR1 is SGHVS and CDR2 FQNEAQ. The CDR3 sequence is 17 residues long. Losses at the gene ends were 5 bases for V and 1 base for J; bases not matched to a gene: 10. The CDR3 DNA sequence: TGTGCCAGCAGCCTCCCCGGGGCGGGGGGGCGCACAGATACGCAGTATTTT. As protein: CASSLPGAGGRTDTQYF.

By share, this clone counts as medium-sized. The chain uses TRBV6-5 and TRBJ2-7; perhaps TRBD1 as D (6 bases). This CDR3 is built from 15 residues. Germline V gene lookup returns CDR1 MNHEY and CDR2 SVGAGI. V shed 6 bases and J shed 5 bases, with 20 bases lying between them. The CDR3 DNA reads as TGTGCCAGCAGCCTCGACAGAGGTGAGGGGGACGAGCAGTACTTC. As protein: CASSLDRGEGDEQYF.

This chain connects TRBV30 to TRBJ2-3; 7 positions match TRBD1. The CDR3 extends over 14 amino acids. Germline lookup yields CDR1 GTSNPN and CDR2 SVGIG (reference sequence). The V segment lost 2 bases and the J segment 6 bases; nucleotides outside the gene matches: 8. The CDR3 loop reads CAWSRGLGSDTQYF. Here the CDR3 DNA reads TGTGCCTGGAGTAGGGGGCTAGGATCCGATACGCAGTATTTT.

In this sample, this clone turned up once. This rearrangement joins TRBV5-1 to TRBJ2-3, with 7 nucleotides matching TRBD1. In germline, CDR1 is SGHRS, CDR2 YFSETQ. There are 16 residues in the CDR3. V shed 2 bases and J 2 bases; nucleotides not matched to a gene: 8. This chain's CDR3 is CASSLPPGQYTDTQYF. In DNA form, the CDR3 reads TGCGCCAGCAGCTTACCTCCGGGACAGTACACAGATACGCAGTATTTT.

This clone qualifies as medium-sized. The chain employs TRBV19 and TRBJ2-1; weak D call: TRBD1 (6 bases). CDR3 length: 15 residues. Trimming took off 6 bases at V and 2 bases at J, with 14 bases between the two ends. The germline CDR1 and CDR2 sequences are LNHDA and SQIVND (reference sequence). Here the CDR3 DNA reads TGTGCCAGTAGGGTGGTGCAGGGGCCCTACAATGAGCAGTTCTTC. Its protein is CASRVVQGPYNEQFF.

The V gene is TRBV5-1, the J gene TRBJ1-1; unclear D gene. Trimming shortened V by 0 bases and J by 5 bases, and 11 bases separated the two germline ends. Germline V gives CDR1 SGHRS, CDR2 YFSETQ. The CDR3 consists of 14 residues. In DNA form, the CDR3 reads TGCGCCAGCAGCTTGGCCCCCGGCGGGACTGAAGCTTTCTTT. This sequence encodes CASSLAPGGTEAFF.

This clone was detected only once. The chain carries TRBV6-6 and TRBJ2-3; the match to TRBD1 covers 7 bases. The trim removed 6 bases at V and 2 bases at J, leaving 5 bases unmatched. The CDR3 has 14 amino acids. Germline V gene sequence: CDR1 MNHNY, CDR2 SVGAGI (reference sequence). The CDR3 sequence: CASSPGGSTDTQYF. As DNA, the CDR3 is TGTGCCAGCAGCCCAGGGGGTTCCACAGATACGCAGTATTTT.

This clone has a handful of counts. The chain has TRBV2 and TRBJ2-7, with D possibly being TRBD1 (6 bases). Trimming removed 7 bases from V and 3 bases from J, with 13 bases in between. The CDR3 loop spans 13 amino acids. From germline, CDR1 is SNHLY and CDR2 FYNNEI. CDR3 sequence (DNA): TGTGCCAGCACGAAGGACAGAAACTACGAGCAGTACTTC. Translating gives CASTKDRNYEQYF.

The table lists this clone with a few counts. This CDR3 reads CAWSGGGEPQHF. The CDR3 region has the DNA TGTGCCTGGAGTGGGGGGGGAGAGCCCCAGCATTTT. This rearrangement joins TRBV30 to TRBJ1-5; tentatively, D is TRBD1 (5 bases). The CDR3 loop spans 12 amino acids. V lost 1 base, J lost 8 bases, and 9 bases lay in between. Germline lookup yields CDR1 GTSNPN and CDR2 SVGIG (reference sequence).

The CDR3 sequence: CASSIVGGDTGELFF. The CDR3, as DNA: TGCGCCAGCAGCATTGTGGGGGGGGACACCGGGGAGCTGTTTTTT. The J gene is TRBJ2-2, the V gene TRBV5-1, with 7 bases lining up with TRBD2. The CDR3 loop spans 15 amino acids. Germline V CDR1 and CDR2: SGHRS, YFSETQ. V was clipped by 4 bases and J by 3 bases; unmatched bases: 6.

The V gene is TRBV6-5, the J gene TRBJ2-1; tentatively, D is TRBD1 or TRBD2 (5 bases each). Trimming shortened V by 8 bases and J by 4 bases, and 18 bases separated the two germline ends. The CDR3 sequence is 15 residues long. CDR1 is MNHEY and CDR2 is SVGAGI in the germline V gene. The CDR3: CASSPSQGRYNEQFF. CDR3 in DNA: TGTGCCAGCTCCCCATCCCAGGGACGGTACAATGAGCAGTTCTTC.

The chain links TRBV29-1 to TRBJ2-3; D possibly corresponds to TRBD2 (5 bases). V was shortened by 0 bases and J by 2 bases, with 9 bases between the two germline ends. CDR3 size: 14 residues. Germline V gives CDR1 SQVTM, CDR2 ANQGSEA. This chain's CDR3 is CSVEEGLATDTQYF. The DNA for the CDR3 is TGCAGCGTTGAAGAAGGCCTAGCCACAGATACGCAGTATTTT.

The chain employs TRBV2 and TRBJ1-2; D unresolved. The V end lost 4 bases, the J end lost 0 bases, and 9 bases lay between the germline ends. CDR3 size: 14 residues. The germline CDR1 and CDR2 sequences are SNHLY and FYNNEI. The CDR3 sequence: CASSGAATNYGYTF. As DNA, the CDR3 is TGTGCCAGCAGTGGGGCCGCTACTAACTATGGCTACACCTTC.

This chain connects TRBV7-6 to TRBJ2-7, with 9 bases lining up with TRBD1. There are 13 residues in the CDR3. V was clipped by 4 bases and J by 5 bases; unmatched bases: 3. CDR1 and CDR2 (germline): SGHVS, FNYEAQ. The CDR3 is CASSSRTGDEQYF. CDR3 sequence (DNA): TGTGCCAGCAGCTCAAGGACAGGGGACGAGCAGTACTTC.

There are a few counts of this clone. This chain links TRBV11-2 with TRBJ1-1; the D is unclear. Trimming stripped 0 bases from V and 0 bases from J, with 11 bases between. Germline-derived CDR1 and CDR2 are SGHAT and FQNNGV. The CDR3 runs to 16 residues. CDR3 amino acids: CASSLEGGWMNTEAFF. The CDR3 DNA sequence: TGTGCCAGCAGCTTAGAAGGCGGCTGGATGAACACTGAAGCTTTCTTT.

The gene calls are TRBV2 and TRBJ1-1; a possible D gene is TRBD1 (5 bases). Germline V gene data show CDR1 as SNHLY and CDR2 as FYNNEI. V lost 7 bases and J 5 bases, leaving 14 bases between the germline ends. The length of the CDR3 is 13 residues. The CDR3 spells CASTEWGGTEAFF. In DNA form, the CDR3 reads TGTGCCAGCACTGAGTGGGGGGGAACTGAAGCTTTCTTT.

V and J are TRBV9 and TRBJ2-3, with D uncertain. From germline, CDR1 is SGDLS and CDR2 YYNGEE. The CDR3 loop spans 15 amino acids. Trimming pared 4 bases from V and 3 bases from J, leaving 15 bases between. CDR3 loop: CASSLPPGATDTQYF. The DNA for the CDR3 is TGTGCCAGCAGCCTCCCCCCAGGCGCGACAGATACGCAGTATTTT.

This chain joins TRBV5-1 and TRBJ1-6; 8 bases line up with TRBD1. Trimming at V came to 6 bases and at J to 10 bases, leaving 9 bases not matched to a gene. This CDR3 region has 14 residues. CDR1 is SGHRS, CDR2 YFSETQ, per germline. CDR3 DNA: TGCGCCAGCACCCCGGACAGGGACGCGTCACCCCTCCACTTT. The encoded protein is CASTPDRDASPLHF. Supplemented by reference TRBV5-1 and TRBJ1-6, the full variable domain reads KAGVTQTPRYLIKTRGQQVTLSCSPISGHRSVSWYQQTPGQGLQFLFEYFSETQRNKGNFPGRFSGRQFSNSRSEMNVSTLELGDSALYLCASTPDRDASPLHFGNGTRLTVT.

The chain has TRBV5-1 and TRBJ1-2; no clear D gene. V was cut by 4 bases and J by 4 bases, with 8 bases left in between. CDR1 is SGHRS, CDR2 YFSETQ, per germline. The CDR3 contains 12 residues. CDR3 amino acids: CASSPTGYGYTF. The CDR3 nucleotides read TGCGCCAGCAGCCCTACCGGCTATGGCTACACCTTC.

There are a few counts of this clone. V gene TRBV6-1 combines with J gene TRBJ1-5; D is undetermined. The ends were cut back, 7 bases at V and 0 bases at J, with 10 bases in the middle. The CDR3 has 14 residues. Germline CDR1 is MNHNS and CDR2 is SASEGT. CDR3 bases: TGTGCCAGCATGTTCGAGTATAGCAATCAGCCCCAGCATTTT. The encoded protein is CASMFEYSNQPQHF.

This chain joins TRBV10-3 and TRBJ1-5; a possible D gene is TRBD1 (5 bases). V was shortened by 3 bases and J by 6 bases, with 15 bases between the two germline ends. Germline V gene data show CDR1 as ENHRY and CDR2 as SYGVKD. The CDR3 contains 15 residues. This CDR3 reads CAISETPGGGQPQHF. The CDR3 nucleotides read TGTGCCATCAGTGAAACACCGGGCGGGGGTCAGCCCCAGCATTTT.